The clone carrying this TCR beta chain was observed at least ten times. The antigen remains unidentified. The data were taken from a study of response to subunit inactivated influenza vaccine. General study results and limits: Few additional T cells are recruited per seasonal influenza vaccination, authors suggested.

The CDR3 has 14 residues. V lost 2 bases, J lost 0 bases, and 5 bases lay in between. TCRdb called the RT-PCR reads again in MiXCR, with one record for every CDR3 protein. Seen here are roughly 710,000 distinct CDR3 sequences, 12% to 15% observed once, and the top ten hold 7.6%. This chain connects TRBV12-3 or TRBV12-4 to TRBJ1-5; D unresolved. The sequenced sample was PBMCs from blood, obtained 14 to 15 days before vaccination. This clonotype was obtained from a man aged 45 to 65 who received an inactivated influenza vaccine. CDR3 in amino acids: CASSLSSSNQPQHF. CDR3 in DNA: TGTGCCAGCAGTTTATCGTCTAGCAATCAGCCCCAGCATTTT.